Following are 10 T cell receptor beta chains from one sample sequenced in a study of blood T cell repertoires in COVID-19. Only in-frame clones appear in the TCRdb table, and some are missing; sequencing was by immunoSEQ multiplex PCR. The sample lists about 170,000 clones; approximately 90% were seen once. Sequencing was done on a sample of peripheral blood. The receptors come from a man aged 50-59 years with acute or convalescent COVID-19.

This clone was seen just once. The chain recombines TRBV7-9 with TRBJ1-1, with D maybe TRBD1 (6 bases). This CDR3 is built from 14 residues. The V and J ends lost 4 bases and 2 bases respectively, with 11 bases between them. In germline, CDR1 is SEHNR, CDR2 FQNEAQ (reference sequence). CDR3 DNA sequence: TGTGCCAGCAGCTCCGGGACATTAAACACTGAAGCTTTCTTT. This gives the protein CASSSGTLNTEAFF.

The rearrangement uses TRBV5-4 and TRBJ2-5, with 7 bases matching TRBD1. This CDR3 contains 13 residues. CDR1 SGHNT and CDR2 YYREEE come from the germline V gene (reference sequence). J gave up 2 bases and V 2 bases, and 0 bases lay outside the gene matches. The CDR3: CASSLQGQETQYF. The CDR3 bases are TGTGCCAGCAGCTTACAGGGGCAAGAGACCCAGTACTTC.

This chain links TRBV18 with TRBJ2-1; 12 positions agree with TRBD1. The CDR3 is made up of 15 amino acids. V gave up 6 bases and J gave up 7 bases; unmatched junction bases: 7. CDR1 and CDR2 (germline): KGHSH, LQKENI. CDR3 residues: CASSPPGQGANEQFF. The CDR3 DNA reads as TGTGCCAGCTCGCCCCCGGGACAGGGGGCGAATGAGCAGTTCTTC.

The genes are TRBV10-3 and TRBJ2-1; D is ambiguous. Trimming took off 4 bases at V and 8 bases at J, with 9 bases between the two ends. The CDR3 has 12 residues. Germline V gene lookup returns CDR1 ENHRY and CDR2 SYGVKD. CDR3 DNA sequence: TGTGCCATCAGTGCAGAAAGCGATGAGCAGTTCTTC. This sequence encodes CAISAESDEQFF.

The gene calls are TRBV11-2 and TRBJ2-1; the match to TRBD2 covers 8 bases. CDR3 length: 14 residues. After removal of 1 base from V and 8 bases from J, the junction contained 4 bases not matched to a gene. CDR1 SGHAT and CDR2 FQNNGV come from the germline V gene. The CDR3 here is CASSLVSGGDEQFF. CDR3 coding DNA: TGTGCCAGCAGCTTAGTCTCCGGGGGGGATGAGCAGTTCTTC. Combining the CDR3 with reference TRBV11-2 and TRBJ2-1 gives the whole variable domain EAGVAQSPRYKIIEKRQSVAFWCNPISGHATLYWYQQILGQGPKLLIQFQNNGVVDDSQLPKDRFSAERLKGVDSTLKIQPAKLEDSAVYLCASSLVSGGDEQFFGPGTRLTVL.

The V and J genes are TRBV18 and TRBJ1-2; 12 nucleotides agree with TRBD1. The CDR3 runs to 15 residues. Trimming cost V 5 bases and J 6 bases; bases outside gene matches: 7. Per the germline V gene, CDR1 is KGHSH and CDR2 is LQKENI. The CDR3 here is CASSFSGTGGDGYTF. The CDR3 nucleotides are TGTGCCAGCTCATTCTCCGGGACAGGGGGCGATGGCTACACCTTC. Based on the CDR3 plus reference TRBV18 and TRBJ1-2, the full variable domain is NAGVMQNPRHLVRRRGQEARLRCSPMKGHSHVYWYRQLPEEGLKFMVYLQKENIIDESGMPKERFSAEFPKEGPSILRIQQVVRGDSAAYFCASSFSGTGGDGYTFGSGTRLTVV.

The chain carries TRBV24-1 and TRBJ1-2, with 7 bases matching TRBD1. The V gene's germline CDR1 is KGHDR and CDR2 SFDVKD. J lost 6 bases, V lost 4 bases, and 13 bases had no gene match. This CDR3 has 16 amino acids. The CDR3 region is CATSDQEVTGVHGYTF. Here the CDR3 DNA reads TGTGCCACCAGTGACCAGGAGGTAACAGGGGTCCATGGCTACACCTTC.

The chain has TRBV3-1 (or the pseudogene TRBV3-2) and TRBJ2-1; D is uncertain. CDR3 length: 15 amino acids. The germline V gene encodes CDR1 LGHDT and CDR2 YNNKEL (reference sequence). Deletions cut 4 bases from V and 0 bases from J, with 10 bases between. The CDR3 sequence: CASSRIPSSYNEQFF. CDR3 coding DNA: TGTGCCAGCAGCCGTATCCCGAGCTCCTACAATGAGCAGTTCTTC.

The rearrangement uses TRBV7-9 and TRBJ1-1; D call uncertain. The V end was cut by 2 bases, the J end by 1 base, with 8 bases between. The CDR3 is 14 residues long. Germline CDR1 and CDR2: SEHNR and FQNEAQ (reference sequence). In nucleotides, the CDR3 is TGTGCCAGCAGCTTAAGAGAAGAGAACACTGAAGCTTTCTTT. Translated: CASSLREENTEAFF.

This clone was recorded once. The J gene is TRBJ2-1, the V gene TRBV28; 9 bases are a match to TRBD1. Germline-derived CDR1 and CDR2 are MDHEN and SYDVKM. The CDR3 length is 18 residues. The V gene end was trimmed by 5 bases and the J gene end by 4 bases; junction bases not matched to a gene: 15. CDR3 amino acids: CASSQTQNRDREYNEQFF. Here the CDR3 DNA reads TGTGCCAGCAGTCAAACCCAAAACCGGGACAGGGAGTACAATGAGCAGTTCTTC.